This entry features one T cell receptor (beta chain) sequence. A J-beta primer mix and a sample-barcoded 5' primer were used in a second PCR of about 6 to 12 cycles. One entry per CDR3 protein, called by TCRdb with MiXCR from the 5' RACE reads. The sample consists of about 590,000 distinct CDR3 sequences, approximately 30% of them appearing once. The data originate from a study of blood T cells in healthy people across ages. CDR1 is DFQATT and CDR2 is SNEGSKA in the germline V gene (reference sequence). The CDR3 loop spans 11 amino acids. The V gene is TRBV20-1, the J gene TRBJ2-5; D unclear. With the DNA end fitting TRBJ2-7 better, the J assignment may be wrong. Material for sequencing was blood. The TCR sequence derives from a woman older than 75 in good health. The CDR3 sequence is CSASAAYEQYF. The CDR3 DNA reads TGCAGTGCTAGTGCAGCCTACGAGCAGTACTTC.